This entry lists 20 T cell receptor beta chains sequenced from one sample in a study of shared clonotypes between healthy human individuals. Generated by immunoSEQ multiplex PCR, the TCRdb table keeps only in-frame clones and is missing some. The profile shows some 1,100,000 clones, approximately 78% of them singletons. Sequencing was carried out using memory CD4+ T cells from PBMCs. This sample's subset: CD45RA-negative fraction. The receptors shown here come from a man aged 18 to 30 in good health. Some clones in this sample may be carry-over from other donors' samples.

This chain joins TRBV7-3 and TRBJ2-6, with 10 bases fitting TRBD2. After removal of 5 bases from V and 3 bases from J, the junction contained 13 bases not matched to a gene. From germline, CDR1 is SGHTA and CDR2 FQGTGA. CDR3 length equals 19 residues. Here the CDR3 reads CASSPDPAGGPGGANVLTF. The DNA for the CDR3 is TGTGCCAGCAGCCCCGACCCAGCGGGAGGGCCGGGTGGGGCCAACGTCCTGACTTTC.

About this clone: This sample includes further DNA sequences coding for the same CDR3. V and J are TRBV6-5 and TRBJ1-2; 7 bases map to TRBD1. Trimming at V came to 6 bases and at J to 1 base, leaving 2 bases not matched to a gene. Germline V gives CDR1 MNHEY, CDR2 SVGAGI. The CDR3 is 13 amino acids. CDR3 DNA sequence: TGTGCCAGCAGACGGGACAGTAACTATGGCTACACCTTC. This translates into CASRRDSNYGYTF.

V usage is TRBV4-2 and J usage is TRBJ2-1, with D possibly TRBD2 on 6 matching bases. Germline CDR1 is LGHNA and CDR2 is YNFKEQ. The CDR3 is made up of 16 amino acids. The ends were cut back, 0 bases at V and 10 bases at J, with 19 bases in the middle. The CDR3: CASSQEGRRARGEQFF. The DNA for the CDR3 is TGTGCCAGCAGCCAAGAAGGCCGGCGGGCCCGGGGGGAGCAGTTCTTC.

V gene TRBV11-3 combines with J gene TRBJ2-1, with TRBD2 identical over 10 bases. The CDR3 runs 16 residues. V lost 1 base to trimming and J lost 5 bases; unmatched junction nucleotides: 5. Germline V gene sequence: CDR1 SGHNT, CDR2 YENEEA. CDR3 protein: CASSLGSGRDNNEQFF. As DNA, the CDR3 is TGTGCCAGCAGCTTAGGGAGCGGGAGGGACAACAATGAGCAGTTCTTC.

This clone was seen a few times. The chain recombines TRBV27 with TRBJ2-7, with D perhaps matching TRBD1 (7 bases). V was cut by 3 bases and J by 0 bases, with 21 bases left in between. The CDR3 is 18 residues long. The germline gives CDR1 MNHEY, CDR2 SMNVEV (reference sequence). CDR3 DNA: TGTGCCAGCAGTTTGGTCGGAGGGGGCGCTGGGAGCTCCTACGAGCAGTACTTC. This gives the protein CASSLVGGGAGSSYEQYF.

In this sample, this clone turned up a few times. The chain is built from TRBV28 and TRBJ1-2, with a weak D call TRBD1 (5 bases). The CDR3 sequence is 13 residues long. Germline V gene data show CDR1 as MDHEN and CDR2 as SYDVKM. V was cut by 3 bases and J by 11 bases, with 16 bases left in between. CDR3: CASSFAGPPSYTF. In DNA form, the CDR3 reads TGTGCCAGCAGTTTTGCAGGGCCCCCTTCATACACCTTC.

The gene calls are TRBV9 and TRBJ2-1, with D perhaps matching TRBD1 (6 bases). CDR3 length equals 16 residues. The germline V gene has CDR1 SGDLS and CDR2 YYNGEE. The germline V and J ends were trimmed by 4 bases and 9 bases, with 23 bases remaining between them. The CDR3 sequence: CASSPLSTYSQGEQFF. CDR3 nucleotides: TGTGCCAGCAGCCCCCTGAGCACCTACTCACAGGGTGAGCAGTTCTTC.

The chain links TRBV7-2 to TRBJ2-1, with D unresolved. This CDR3 spans 14 amino acids. Germline V gives CDR1 SGHTA, CDR2 FQGNSA. Trimming cost V 6 bases and J 0 bases, with 9 bases left between them. The CDR3 reads CASSYDPSYNEQFF. The CDR3 nucleotides are TGTGCCAGCAGTTATGACCCCTCCTACAATGAGCAGTTCTTC.

This clone has only a few counts. The CDR3 region is CASREGSNQPQHF. The CDR3 DNA is TGTGCCAGTAGAGAGGGCAGCAATCAGCCCCAGCATTTT. This sequence joins TRBV6-1 and TRBJ1-5, with D unresolved. Germline V gives CDR1 MNHNS, CDR2 SASEGT. V dropped 9 bases and J dropped 1 base, with 10 bases sitting between them. The CDR3 contains 13 residues.

Notes on this clone: A much larger clone is a single base away; this may be a read error. The chain has TRBV4-3 and TRBJ1-3; no clear D gene. V gave up 0 bases and J gave up 2 bases, with 2 bases separating them. The V gene's germline CDR1 is LGHNA and CDR2 YSLEER. This CDR3 has 13 residues. CDR3 sequence: CASSQDPGNTIYF. CDR3 nucleotide sequence: TGCGCCAGCAGCCAAGATCCTGGAAACACCATATATTTT.

The V call is TRBV4-2, the J call TRBJ1-2; no clear D gene. Trimming left V 0 bases short and J 1 base short, with 9 bases between. Germline CDR1 LGHNA, CDR2 YNFKEQ. The CDR3 consists of 15 residues. In DNA, the CDR3 is TGTGCCAGCAGCCAAGATTTAACAGATAACTATGGCTACACCTTC. Amino acids: CASSQDLTDNYGYTF.

V gene TRBV30 combines with J gene TRBJ2-7; D uncertain. Deletions cut 0 bases from V and 5 bases from J, with 5 bases between. Germline V gene lookup returns CDR1 GTSNPN and CDR2 SVGIG (reference sequence). The CDR3 sequence is 11 residues long. Here the CDR3 reads CAWSVSHEQYF. CDR3 coding DNA: TGTGCCTGGAGTGTATCGCACGAGCAGTACTTC.

Ten or more counts support this clone. The DNA for the CDR3 is TGTGCCAGCAGTCTTAGTAATCAAGAGACCCAGTACTTC. It yields the protein CASSLSNQETQYF. The chain links TRBV2 to TRBJ2-5; D remains ambiguous. Germline V gene data show CDR1 as SNHLY and CDR2 as FYNNEI. The CDR3 has 13 residues. V was trimmed by 5 bases and J by 2 bases, leaving 9 bases between them.

The gene calls are TRBV5-1 and TRBJ1-1; D is unclear. The germline V gene has CDR1 SGHRS and CDR2 YFSETQ. This CDR3 contains 11 residues. Deletions cut 6 bases from V and 7 bases from J, with 10 bases between. CDR3 protein: CASNGYREAFF. CDR3 bases: TGCGCCAGCAACGGATACCGTGAAGCTTTCTTT.

This chain connects TRBV14 to TRBJ2-3, with a weak D call TRBD2 (6 bases). Germline V lookup: CDR1 SGHDN, CDR2 FVKESK. The CDR3 contains 14 residues. Trimming took 3 bases from V and 5 from J, leaving 12 bases between them. The CDR3 reads CASSQREWGDTQYF. Written as DNA, the CDR3 is TGTGCCAGCAGCCAGCGGGAATGGGGAGATACGCAGTATTTT.

The chain joins TRBV5-1 to TRBJ2-5; D is undetermined. The CDR3 length is 13 residues. The V end lost 5 bases, the J end lost 3 bases, and 11 bases lay between the germline ends. The V gene's germline CDR1 is SGHRS and CDR2 YFSETQ. CDR3 nucleotides: TGCGCCAGCAGTTCAAATTCGAAAGAGACCCAGTACTTC. This gives the protein CASSSNSKETQYF.

J is TRBJ2-7 and V is TRBV4-3; 8 bases match TRBD1. The germline CDR1 and CDR2 sequences are LGHNA and YSLEER. This CDR3 comprises 16 residues. V gave up 1 base and J gave up 0 bases; unmatched junction bases: 5. DNA of the CDR3: TGCGCCAGCAGCCAAGCTGCGCAGGGGGCCTCCTACGAGCAGTACTTC. As protein: CASSQAAQGASYEQYF.

The gene calls are TRBV19 and TRBJ2-4; 7 bases are shared with TRBD2. The germline gives CDR1 LNHDA, CDR2 SQIVND (reference sequence). V lost 1 base to trimming and J lost 0 bases; unmatched junction nucleotides: 6. The CDR3 extends over 17 amino acids. The CDR3, as DNA: TGTGCCAGTAGTATAGCTTCGCTAGCGGTAGCCAAAAACATTCAGTACTTC. This gives the protein CASSIASLAVAKNIQYF.

The rearrangement joins TRBV15 to TRBJ1-2; D not certain. Germline assignment: CDR1 LNHNV and CDR2 YYDKDF (reference sequence). The CDR3 totals 15 residues. Trimming removed 0 bases at V and 0 bases at J, with 8 bases between. In DNA form, the CDR3 reads TGTGCCACCAGCAGAGAAGGCGAAGCTAACTATGGCTACACCTTC. Amino acid sequence: CATSREGEANYGYTF.

The chain combines TRBV30 with TRBJ2-3; no reliable D call. Germline CDR1 GTSNPN, CDR2 SVGIG (reference sequence). V lost 1 base, J lost 2 bases, and 10 bases lay in between. This CDR3 is 14 amino acids long. The CDR3 protein is CAWSGPIFTDTQYF. The CDR3 bases are TGTGCCTGGAGTGGACCGATCTTCACAGATACGCAGTATTTT. Variable domain in full (rest from reference TRBV30 and TRBJ2-3): SQTIHQWPATLVQPVGSPLSLECTVEGTSNPNLYWYRQAAGRGLQLLFYSVGIGQISSEVPQNLSASRPQDRQFILSSKKLLLSDSGFYLCAWSGPIFTDTQYFGPGTRLTVL.